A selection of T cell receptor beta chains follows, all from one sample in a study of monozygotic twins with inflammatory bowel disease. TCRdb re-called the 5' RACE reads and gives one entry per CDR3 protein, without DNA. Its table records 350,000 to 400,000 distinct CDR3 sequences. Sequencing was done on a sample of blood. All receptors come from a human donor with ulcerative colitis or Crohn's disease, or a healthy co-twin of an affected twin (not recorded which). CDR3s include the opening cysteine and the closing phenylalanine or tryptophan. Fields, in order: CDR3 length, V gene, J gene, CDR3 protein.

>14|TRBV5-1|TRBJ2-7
CASNPLGGSYEQYF
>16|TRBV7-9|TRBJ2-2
CASSSKRGLDTGELFF
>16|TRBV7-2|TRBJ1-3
CASSLAGVRGGNTIYF
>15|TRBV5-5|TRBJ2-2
CASSWTGGHTGELFF
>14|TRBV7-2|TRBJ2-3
CASSSRDRLDTQYF
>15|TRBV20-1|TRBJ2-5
CSARSVAWSQETQYF
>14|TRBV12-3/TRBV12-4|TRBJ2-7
CASTFTRGGDRLYF
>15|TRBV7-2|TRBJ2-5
CASSLAPTAQETQYF
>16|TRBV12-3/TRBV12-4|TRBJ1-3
CASSFLGSGSSNTIYF
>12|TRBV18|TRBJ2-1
CASSPPRDEQFF
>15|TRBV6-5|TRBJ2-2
CASSYGAGDAGELFF
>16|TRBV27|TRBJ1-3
CASRTAGGSSGNTIYF
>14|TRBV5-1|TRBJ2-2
CASSNAGGAGELFF
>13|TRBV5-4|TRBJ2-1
CASSTNTNNEQFF
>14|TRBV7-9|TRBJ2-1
CASSLVSDYNEQFF
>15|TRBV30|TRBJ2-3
CAWSQGFSSTDTQYF
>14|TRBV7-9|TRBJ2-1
CASSLVGLVNEQFF
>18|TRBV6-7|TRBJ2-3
CASSSSPGLAPSTDTQYF
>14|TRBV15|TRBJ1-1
CATSRAGQVPLAFF
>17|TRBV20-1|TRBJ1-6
CSAPRRTGQSYNSPLHF
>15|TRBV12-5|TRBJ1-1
CASVIQGIGNTEAFF
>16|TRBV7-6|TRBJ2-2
CASSVKGGQSTGELFF
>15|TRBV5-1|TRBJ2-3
CASSFGTAGADTQYF